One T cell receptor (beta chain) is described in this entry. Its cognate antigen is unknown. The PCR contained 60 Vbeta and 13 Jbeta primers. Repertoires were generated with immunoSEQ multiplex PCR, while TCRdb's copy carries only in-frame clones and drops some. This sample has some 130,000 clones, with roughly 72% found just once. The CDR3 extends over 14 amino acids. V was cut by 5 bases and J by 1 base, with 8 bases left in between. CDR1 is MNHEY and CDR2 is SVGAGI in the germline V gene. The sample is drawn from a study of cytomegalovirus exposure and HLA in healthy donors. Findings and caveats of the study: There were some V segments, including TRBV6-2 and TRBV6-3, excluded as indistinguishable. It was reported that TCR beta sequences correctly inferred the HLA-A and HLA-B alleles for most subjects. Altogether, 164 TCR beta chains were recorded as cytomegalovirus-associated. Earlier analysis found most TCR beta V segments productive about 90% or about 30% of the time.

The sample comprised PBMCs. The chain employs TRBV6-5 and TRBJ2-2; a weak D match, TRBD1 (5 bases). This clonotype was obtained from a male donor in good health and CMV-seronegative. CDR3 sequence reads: CASSGTGNTGELFF. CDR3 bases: TGTGCCAGCAGTGGTACAGGGAACACCGGGGAGCTGTTTTTT.